Listed below are T cell receptor beta chains from one sample, sequenced in a study of shared clonotypes between healthy human individuals. Data came from immunoSEQ multiplex PCR; TCRdb stores just in-frame clones and leaves some out. The sample records 2 million or so clones, 85% to 95% being singletons. Input material: naive CD4+ T cells sorted from blood. The receptors originated from a man younger than 30 in good health. The CDR3 runs from the conserved cysteine through the conserved F or W. The D gene is left open where the match is weak. Clone size appears in some rows only: once, few, many, or a class for an expanded clone.

j_gene: TRBJ1-3; abundance: NA; v_gene: TRBV6-5; d_gene: NA; CDR3nt: TGTGCCTCATCCCGGGGTCTTGGAAACACCATATATTTT; CDR3aa: CASSRGLGNTIYF
j_gene: TRBJ1-1; abundance: NA; v_gene: TRBV5-8; d_gene: NA; CDR3nt: TGTGCCAGCAGCCGGACAGATTCTGGAGCTTTCTTT; CDR3aa: CASSRTDSGAFF
j_gene: TRBJ2-2; abundance: NA; v_gene: TRBV29-1; d_gene: TRBD2; CDR3nt: TGCAGCGCCCACCGACTATCTAGCGGGGTTGACACCGGGGAGCTGTTTTTT; CDR3aa: CSAHRLSSGVDTGELFF
j_gene: TRBJ2-7; abundance: NA; v_gene: TRBV19; d_gene: NA; CDR3nt: TGTGCCAGTAGTCTCCAGGGGGGTAGGACCTACGAGCAGTACTTC; CDR3aa: CASSLQGGRTYEQYF
j_gene: TRBJ1-1; abundance: NA; v_gene: TRBV5-6; d_gene: TRBD1; CDR3nt: TGTGCCAGCAGCTTGGCTTACGGACAGGCTGCAAGGACTGAAGCTTTCTTT; CDR3aa: CASSLAYGQAARTEAFF
j_gene: TRBJ2-2; abundance: once; v_gene: TRBV27; d_gene: TRBD1; CDR3nt: TGTGCCAGCAACAGTCGACAGGGTATTGGGGAGCTGTTTTTT; CDR3aa: CASNSRQGIGELFF
j_gene: TRBJ2-7; abundance: NA; v_gene: TRBV29-1; d_gene: NA; CDR3nt: TGCAGCGTTGAGGCAGCCTACTACGAGCAGTACTTC; CDR3aa: CSVEAAYYEQYF
j_gene: TRBJ2-7; abundance: NA; v_gene: TRBV18; d_gene: NA; CDR3nt: TGTGCCAGCTCACCACAGAGGGGAGGCTCCTACGAGCAGTACTTC; CDR3aa: CASSPQRGGSYEQYF
j_gene: TRBJ2-1; abundance: NA; v_gene: TRBV4-3; d_gene: NA; CDR3nt: TGCGCCAGCAGCCAATTGAACGGACAGCATGAGCAGTTCTTC; CDR3aa: CASSQLNGQHEQFF
j_gene: TRBJ1-2; abundance: NA; v_gene: TRBV14; d_gene: NA; CDR3nt: TGTGCCAGCAGCCAAGATGGGCGAGGGATGATTTATGGCTACACCTTC; CDR3aa: CASSQDGRGMIYGYTF
j_gene: TRBJ2-5; abundance: NA; v_gene: TRBV9; d_gene: NA; CDR3nt: TGTGCCAGCAGCCCCCGGACAGTCGAGACCCAGTACTTC; CDR3aa: CASSPRTVETQYF
j_gene: TRBJ2-7; abundance: NA; v_gene: TRBV19; d_gene: TRBD1; CDR3nt: TGTGCCAGTAGTATGGATTTCCCCGCCGGGACAGGGATCTACGAGCAGTACTTC; CDR3aa: CASSMDFPAGTGIYEQYF
j_gene: TRBJ1-2; abundance: NA; v_gene: TRBV28; d_gene: TRBD1; CDR3nt: TGTGCCAGCAGTCTGAATGATAGGGACAGTCAAGGCTACACCTTC; CDR3aa: CASSLNDRDSQGYTF
j_gene: TRBJ1-6; abundance: NA; v_gene: TRBV19; d_gene: NA; CDR3nt: TGTGCCAGTCAAGGACCGACGACCTATAATTCACCCCTCCACTTT; CDR3aa: CASQGPTTYNSPLHF
j_gene: TRBJ1-3; abundance: NA; v_gene: TRBV11-3; d_gene: NA; CDR3nt: TGTGCCAGCAGCTCGGGGGAGGAAGCGGACACCATATATTTT; CDR3aa: CASSSGEEADTIYF
j_gene: TRBJ2-6; abundance: NA; v_gene: TRBV11-2; d_gene: NA; CDR3nt: TGTGCCAGCAGCTTCCTCGGCTCTGGGGCCAACGTCCTGACTTTC; CDR3aa: CASSFLGSGANVLTF
j_gene: TRBJ1-4; abundance: NA; v_gene: TRBV6-5; d_gene: NA; CDR3nt: TGTGCCAGCAATAGGGGGAGGGCTAATGAAAAACTGTTTTTT; CDR3aa: CASNRGRANEKLFF
j_gene: TRBJ2-6; abundance: NA; v_gene: TRBV9; d_gene: TRBD1; CDR3nt: TGTGCCAGGAAACAGGGGGCCAAGAGCTCTGGGGCCAACGTCCTGACTTTC; CDR3aa: CARKQGAKSSGANVLTF
j_gene: TRBJ2-2; abundance: NA; v_gene: TRBV30; d_gene: NA; CDR3nt: TGTGCCTGGAGTGGACTTAATTCCGGGGAGCTGTTTTTT; CDR3aa: CAWSGLNSGELFF
j_gene: TRBJ1-2; abundance: NA; v_gene: TRBV27; d_gene: TRBD1; CDR3nt: TGTGCCAGCAGTTTGAGGACAGGGGGTTTTGGTGGCTACACCTTC; CDR3aa: CASSLRTGGFGGYTF
j_gene: TRBJ1-6; abundance: NA; v_gene: TRBV12-5; d_gene: NA; CDR3nt: TGTGCTAGTGGTTTGGTACAGGGTTTCGGTAATTCACCCCTCCACTTT; CDR3aa: CASGLVQGFGNSPLHF
j_gene: TRBJ2-2; abundance: once; v_gene: TRBV7-3; d_gene: NA; CDR3nt: TGTGCCAGCAGCTTAAGCTTATCCGCGACGAGCGGGGAGCTGTTTTTT; CDR3aa: CASSLSLSATSGELFF
j_gene: TRBJ1-6; abundance: NA; v_gene: TRBV30; d_gene: NA; CDR3nt: TGTGCCTGGAGTGTAAAACCAGGGCGGCTTTATAATTCACCCCTCCACTTT; CDR3aa: CAWSVKPGRLYNSPLHF
j_gene: TRBJ2-3; abundance: once; v_gene: TRBV19; d_gene: TRBD2; CDR3nt: TGTGCCAGTCTAGCGCGAAGCGGGGGCACAGATACGCAGTATTTT; CDR3aa: CASLARSGGTDTQYF
j_gene: TRBJ2-7; abundance: NA; v_gene: TRBV14; d_gene: NA; CDR3nt: TGTGCCAGCAGCCAAATGGGATACGAGCAGTACTTC; CDR3aa: CASSQMGYEQYF
j_gene: TRBJ2-7; abundance: NA; v_gene: TRBV9; d_gene: TRBD2; CDR3nt: TGTGCCAGCAGCGAGAGGGCTAGCGGTCCCTACGAGCAGTACTTC; CDR3aa: CASSERASGPYEQYF
j_gene: TRBJ2-1; abundance: NA; v_gene: TRBV11-2; d_gene: NA; CDR3nt: TGTGCCAGCAGCCATCGGGCAGGACGCAATGAGCAGTTCTTC; CDR3aa: CASSHRAGRNEQFF
j_gene: TRBJ1-6; abundance: NA; v_gene: TRBV30; d_gene: NA; CDR3nt: TGTGCCTGGAGTCGGACAACCGGTAATTCACCCCTCCACTTT; CDR3aa: CAWSRTTGNSPLHF
j_gene: TRBJ2-3; abundance: NA; v_gene: TRBV6-1; d_gene: NA; CDR3nt: TGTGCCAGCAGTGAAAGGGCGGGGGCGGCCGTGGATACGCAGTATTTT; CDR3aa: CASSERAGAAVDTQYF
j_gene: TRBJ2-7; abundance: NA; v_gene: TRBV29-1; d_gene: TRBD1; CDR3nt: TGCAGCGTGAAACAGGGGACGTCCTACGAGCAGTACTTC; CDR3aa: CSVKQGTSYEQYF
j_gene: TRBJ2-1; abundance: NA; v_gene: TRBV9; d_gene: TRBD2; CDR3nt: TGTGCCAGCAGCGCCCAACCGGGACTAGCGGCCTACAATGAGCAGTTCTTC; CDR3aa: CASSAQPGLAAYNEQFF
j_gene: TRBJ2-1; abundance: NA; v_gene: TRBV7-9; d_gene: NA; CDR3nt: TGTGCCACCAAGGGATGGGATGAGCAGTTCTTC; CDR3aa: CATKGWDEQFF
j_gene: TRBJ2-5; abundance: NA; v_gene: TRBV5-1; d_gene: NA; CDR3nt: TGCGCCAGCAGCTTGGGACAGGGAGGAAGGGAGACCCAGTACTTC; CDR3aa: CASSLGQGGRETQYF
j_gene: TRBJ1-6; abundance: NA; v_gene: TRBV4-2; d_gene: TRBD1; CDR3nt: TGTGCCAGCAGCCAAGACCCGGGACAGCCTTACTTT; CDR3aa: CASSQDPGQPYF
j_gene: TRBJ2-6; abundance: NA; v_gene: TRBV4-3; d_gene: NA; CDR3nt: TGCGCCAGCAGCTATTCATGGGCTTCTGGGGCCAACGTCCTGACTTTC; CDR3aa: CASSYSWASGANVLTF
j_gene: TRBJ1-1; abundance: once; v_gene: TRBV5-1; d_gene: TRBD1; CDR3nt: TGCGCCAGCAGCTTGCGACAGGGAGGCACTGAAGCTTTCTTT; CDR3aa: CASSLRQGGTEAFF
j_gene: TRBJ2-3; abundance: NA; v_gene: TRBV6-1; d_gene: TRBD1; CDR3nt: TGTGCCAGCAGAACGGGACAGCACACAGATACGCAGTATTTT; CDR3aa: CASRTGQHTDTQYF
j_gene: TRBJ2-2; abundance: NA; v_gene: TRBV28; d_gene: NA; CDR3nt: TGTGCCAGCAGTTTATGGGGGCTCGGGGAGCTGTTTTTT; CDR3aa: CASSLWGLGELFF
j_gene: TRBJ2-7; abundance: NA; v_gene: TRBV5-4; d_gene: TRBD2; CDR3nt: TGTGCCAGCAGCCAGGTGGTAGCGGGAGCGGGTGAGCAGTACTTC; CDR3aa: CASSQVVAGAGEQYF
j_gene: TRBJ2-7; abundance: NA; v_gene: TRBV6-5; d_gene: NA; CDR3nt: TGTGCCAGCAATCGGGGTCAAGAGCAGTACTTC; CDR3aa: CASNRGQEQYF
j_gene: TRBJ2-7; abundance: NA; v_gene: TRBV6-4; d_gene: NA; CDR3nt: TGTGCCAGCAGTGTAGATAGCTCCTACGAGCAGTACTTC; CDR3aa: CASSVDSSYEQYF
j_gene: TRBJ2-7; abundance: NA; v_gene: TRBV14; d_gene: TRBD2; CDR3nt: TGTGCCAGCAGCCACTTAGCGGGGGCGGCCTACGAGCAGTACTTC; CDR3aa: CASSHLAGAAYEQYF